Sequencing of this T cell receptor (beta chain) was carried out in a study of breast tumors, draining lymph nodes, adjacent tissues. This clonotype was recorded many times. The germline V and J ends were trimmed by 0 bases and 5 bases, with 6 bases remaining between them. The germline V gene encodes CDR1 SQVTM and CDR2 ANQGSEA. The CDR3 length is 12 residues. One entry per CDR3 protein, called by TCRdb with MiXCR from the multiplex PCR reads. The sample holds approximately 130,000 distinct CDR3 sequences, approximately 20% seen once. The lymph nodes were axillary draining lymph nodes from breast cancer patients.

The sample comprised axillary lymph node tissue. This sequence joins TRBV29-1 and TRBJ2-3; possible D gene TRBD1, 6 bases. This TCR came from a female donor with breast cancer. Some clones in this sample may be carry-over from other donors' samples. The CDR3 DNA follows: TGCAGCGTTGAAGAGACAGGAGATACGCAGTATTTT. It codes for CSVEETGDTQYF.